Each of the 19 T cell receptor beta chains below was sequenced from the same sample in a study of blood T cell repertoires in COVID-19. Libraries were prepared by immunoSEQ multiplex PCR; TCRdb keeps only in-frame clonotypes and omits some of them. This table has fewer than 60,000 clones, over 80% appearing once. What was sequenced was peripheral blood. These TCRs come from a man younger than 45 with COVID-19, enrolled during active disease.

The rearrangement uses TRBV5-4 and TRBJ1-1; D is perhaps TRBD1 (6 bases). Trimming cost V 7 bases and J 0 bases, with 10 bases left between them. Germline CDR1 reads SGHNT; CDR2 reads YYREEE (reference sequence). The CDR3 has 13 amino acids. The CDR3 here is CASRGGVNTEAFF. The CDR3 DNA reads as TGTGCCAGCCGCGGGGGCGTGAACACTGAAGCTTTCTTT.

V and J are TRBV9 and TRBJ1-1; TRBD1 aligns across 8 bases. Germline V CDR1 and CDR2: SGDLS, YYNGEE. This CDR3 spans 14 amino acids. The V and J ends lost 3 bases and 0 bases, in that order; junction bases with no gene match: 1. CDR3: CASSGTGMNTEAFF. The DNA of the CDR3 is TGTGCCAGCAGCGGGACAGGGATGAACACTGAAGCTTTCTTT.

The rearrangement links TRBV10-3 to TRBJ2-7; tentatively, D is TRBD1 (6 bases). V lost 6 bases and J lost 6, with 12 bases in between. The CDR3 has 12 amino acids. Germline CDR1 ENHRY, CDR2 SYGVKD. The CDR3 DNA reads as TGTGCCATCAGCAAGGACAGCTTCGAGCAGTACTTC. It codes for CAISKDSFEQYF.

The V call is TRBV18, the J call TRBJ2-1; a weak D match, TRBD2 (6 bases). The CDR3 length is 17 residues. V dropped 0 bases and J dropped 0 bases, with 12 bases sitting between them. In germline, CDR1 is KGHSH, CDR2 LQKENI. The CDR3 DNA sequence: TGTGCCAGCTCACCACCACTAGCCCGAGCCTCCTACAATGAGCAGTTCTTC. Residues: CASSPPLARASYNEQFF.

The chain carries TRBV28 and TRBJ1-1; TRBD1 is a possible D gene (6 bases). Germline CDR1 and CDR2: MDHEN and SYDVKM. This CDR3 comprises 15 residues. The V end lost 7 bases, the J end lost 1 base, and 16 bases lay between the germline ends. The CDR3 region has the DNA TGTGCCAGCACTCCCTTCGGGACAAAGAACACTGAAGCTTTCTTT. Translated, it gives CASTPFGTKNTEAFF.

As DNA, the CDR3 is TGTGCCAGTAGTATAGCCCTAGCGTATGAGCAGTTCTTC. Translated: CASSIALAYEQFF. This chain links TRBV19 with TRBJ2-1; D is perhaps TRBD2 (6 bases). This CDR3 has 13 residues. Germline-derived CDR1 and CDR2 are LNHDA and SQIVND (reference sequence). V was trimmed by 1 base and J by 8 bases, leaving 9 bases between them.

The rearrangement links TRBV3-1 (or the pseudogene TRBV3-2) to TRBJ2-1; 7 bases agree with TRBD1. The germline gives CDR1 LGHDT, CDR2 YNNKEL (reference sequence). The junction had 0 bases not matched to a gene; V was cut back by 3 bases and J by 1 base. The CDR3 runs to 14 residues. The DNA for the CDR3 is TGTGCCAGCAGCCACAGGGGGTCCTACAATGAGCAGTTCTTC. It yields the protein CASSHRGSYNEQFF.

This clone has only one observation. DNA for the CDR3: TGTGCCAGCAGTTTAATTCGGTGGGAGACGGCCGGGGAGCTGTTTTTT. Its translation: CASSLIRWETAGELFF. The chain combines TRBV28 with TRBJ2-2, with a tentative D call TRBD2 (5 bases). Germline loops: CDR1 MDHEN, CDR2 SYDVKM. The V end was cut by 2 bases, the J end by 6 bases, with 16 bases between. The CDR3 consists of 16 residues.

This chain connects TRBV12-5 to TRBJ1-2, with a possible D match to TRBD1 (5 bases). The V end was cut by 1 base, the J end by 8 bases, with 8 bases between. CDR1 is LGHNT and CDR2 is FRNRAP in the germline V gene. This CDR3 region has 12 residues. The DNA for the CDR3 is TGTGCTAGTGGTTTGGGGAGGGGAGGCTACACCTTC. Translating it yields CASGLGRGGYTF.

A single count supports this clone. The gene calls are TRBV30 and TRBJ1-5; TRBD1 agrees at 11 bases. The CDR3 is 14 amino acids. Trimming took 4 bases from V and 8 from J; bases not matched to a gene: 7. The germline gives CDR1 GTSNPN, CDR2 SVGIG (reference sequence). The CDR3 loop is CAWTGQGVLEPQHF. CDR3 coding DNA: TGTGCCTGGACGGGACAGGGGGTTTTAGAGCCCCAGCATTTT.

The chain uses TRBV29-1 and TRBJ2-7; maybe TRBD1 (6 bases). V was trimmed by 0 bases and J by 2 bases, leaving 14 bases between them. This CDR3 is built from 15 residues. The germline CDR1 and CDR2 sequences are SQVTM and ANQGSEA. CDR3 amino acids: CSVEDRQVDPYEQYF. As DNA, the CDR3 is TGCAGCGTTGAAGATCGACAGGTAGACCCCTACGAGCAGTACTTC.

The chain uses TRBV28 and TRBJ2-3, with a possible D match to TRBD2 (5 bases). The V end lost 3 bases, the J end lost 8 bases, and 18 bases lay between the germline ends. This CDR3 has 15 residues. Germline loops: CDR1 MDHEN, CDR2 SYDVKM. The CDR3 DNA follows: TGTGCCAGCAGTTTCTTAGACGGCCCCGGAGGTACGCAGTATTTT. This sequence encodes CASSFLDGPGGTQYF.

This chain links TRBV2 with TRBJ2-3; TRBD2 matches 11 bases. This CDR3 spans 14 amino acids. Germline CDR1 and CDR2: SNHLY and FYNNEI. V trimming: 6 bases; J trimming: 3 bases; junction bases outside the gene matches: 2. CDR3 sequence: CASRTSGTTDTQYF. CDR3 DNA: TGTGCCAGCAGGACTAGCGGGACGACAGATACGCAGTATTTT.

This clone is a singleton in its sample. This chain joins TRBV4-1 and TRBJ2-3; 8 nucleotides line up with TRBD1. Germline CDR1 MGHRA, CDR2 YSYEKL. The length of the CDR3 is 14 residues. V lost 2 bases, J lost 4 bases, and 2 bases stayed unmatched. This CDR3 is CASSQTGGADTQYF. In DNA form, the CDR3 reads TGCGCCAGCAGCCAAACAGGGGGTGCAGATACGCAGTATTTT.

The rearrangement uses TRBV28 and TRBJ1-1; D is possibly TRBD1 (5 bases). Trimming shortened V by 3 bases and J by 10 bases, and 15 bases separated the two germline ends. Germline V gene data show CDR1 as MDHEN and CDR2 as SYDVKM. The CDR3 totals 13 residues. The CDR3 DNA follows: TGTGCCAGCAGTTTTTTCCCCGGGCAGGGAGCTTTCTTT. It codes for CASSFFPGQGAFF.

This chain connects TRBV29-1 to TRBJ1-1; no firm D call. The V gene's germline CDR1 is SQVTM and CDR2 ANQGSEA. The V end was cut by 3 bases, the J end by 4 bases, with 9 bases between. This CDR3 has 12 residues. This chain's CDR3 is CSVDSGSTEAFF. In DNA form, the CDR3 reads TGCAGCGTTGATAGCGGATCCACTGAAGCTTTCTTT.

The genes are TRBV5-5 and TRBJ2-6, with D tentatively TRBD1 (5 bases). CDR1 is SGHKS, CDR2 YYEKEE, per germline (reference sequence). The CDR3 loop spans 15 amino acids. Trimming cost V 5 bases and J 2 bases, with 11 bases left between them. CDR3 protein: CASRFREAGANVLTF. CDR3 sequence (DNA): TGTGCCAGCAGATTCAGGGAAGCTGGGGCCAACGTCCTGACTTTC.

V gene TRBV10-3 combines with J gene TRBJ2-5; TRBD2 is a possible D gene (6 bases). V lost 7 bases and J 7 bases, leaving 16 bases between the germline ends. Germline CDR1 ENHRY, CDR2 SYGVKD. The CDR3 contains 13 residues. CDR3 DNA sequence: TGTGCCATCACCCGGACTATCGGAGGGACCCAGTACTTC. It codes for CAITRTIGGTQYF.

As to this clone: This sample also contains other DNA sequences that code for the same CDR3. This chain uses TRBV28 with TRBJ2-7, with unresolved D. Germline V lookup: CDR1 MDHEN, CDR2 SYDVKM. The CDR3 loop spans 13 amino acids. V lost 2 bases to trimming and J lost 0 bases, with 5 bases between them. CDR3 sequence: CASSLTSSYEQYF. CDR3 coding DNA: TGTGCCAGCAGTTTAACCAGCTCCTACGAGCAGTACTTC.